Listed below are T cell receptor beta chains from one sample, sequenced in a study of cytomegalovirus exposure and HLA in healthy donors. Sequenced by immunoSEQ multiplex PCR; TCRdb stores in-frame clones only, minus some. The repertoire consists of over 65,000 clones, with roughly 80% occurring once and the leading ten covering around 3.2%. The sequenced sample was PBMCs. Receptors originate from a man aged 50 or older in good health and CMV-seronegative. Each CDR3 is given with its conserved first and last residue. Fields, in order: clone size, V gene, D gene, J gene, CDR3 protein, CDR3 DNA. D genes are given only for firm matches. Clone size appears in some rows only: once, few, many, or a class for an expanded clone.

size: NA
V: TRBV2
D: TRBD2
J: TRBJ2-3
CDR3: CASARERGGGNPDTQYF
DNA: TGTGCCAGCGCCAGAGAGCGGGGGGGTGGCAACCCAGATACGCAGTATTTT

size: NA
V: TRBV11-2
D: NA
J: TRBJ2-7
CDR3: CASSLADFYEQYF
DNA: TGTGCCAGCAGCTTGGCGGACTTCTACGAGCAGTACTTC

size: NA
V: TRBV7-9
D: NA
J: TRBJ2-1
CDR3: CASSSHYNEQFF
DNA: TGTGCCAGCAGCTCCCACTACAATGAGCAGTTCTTC

size: NA
V: TRBV4-3
D: NA
J: TRBJ1-2
CDR3: CASSQVGHGGGSNYGYTF
DNA: TGCGCCAGCAGCCAAGTTGGGCACGGAGGAGGATCTAACTATGGCTACACCTTC

size: NA
V: TRBV5-1
D: TRBD1
J: TRBJ1-1
CDR3: CASSLVGTGASEAFF
DNA: TGCGCCAGCAGCTTGGTAGGGACAGGGGCGTCTGAAGCTTTCTTT

size: NA
V: TRBV6-5
D: TRBD1
J: TRBJ1-1
CDR3: CASITQGGWTEAFF
DNA: TGTGCCAGCATTACACAGGGGGGATGGACTGAAGCTTTCTTT

size: NA
V: TRBV19
D: NA
J: TRBJ2-7
CDR3: CASSWGQGTYEQYF
DNA: TGTGCCAGTAGTTGGGGCCAGGGAACCTACGAGCAGTACTTC

size: NA
V: TRBV2
D: TRBD1
J: TRBJ1-2
CDR3: CASRTGANTNYGYTF
DNA: TGTGCCAGCAGAACAGGGGCCAATACTAACTATGGCTACACCTTC

size: NA
V: TRBV10-1
D: NA
J: TRBJ2-7
CDR3: CANKLDKDCGHYEQYF
DNA: TGCGCCAACAAACTGGATAAGGATTGCGGTCACTACGAGCAGTACTTC

size: NA
V: TRBV7-2
D: NA
J: TRBJ2-3
CDR3: CASSPGTLTDTQYF
DNA: TGTGCCAGCAGCCCGGGGACTTTAACAGATACGCAGTATTTT

size: NA
V: TRBV6-4
D: TRBD2
J: TRBJ2-3
CDR3: CASSGTSGADTQYF
DNA: TGTGCCAGCAGTGGGACTAGCGGGGCAGATACGCAGTATTTT

size: NA
V: TRBV18
D: NA
J: TRBJ2-3
CDR3: CASSTGGSVADTQYF
DNA: TGTGCCAGCTCAACGGGGGGCTCGGTCGCAGATACGCAGTATTTT

size: NA
V: TRBV5-1
D: TRBD2
J: TRBJ2-7
CDR3: CASSLAAASGGSPIEQYF
DNA: TGCGCCAGCAGCTTGGCCGCGGCTAGCGGGGGGTCCCCTATCGAGCAGTACTTC

size: NA
V: TRBV5-6
D: NA
J: TRBJ2-5
CDR3: CASSFPEETQYF
DNA: TGTGCCAGCAGCTTTCCCGAAGAGACCCAGTACTTC

size: NA
V: TRBV20-1
D: NA
J: TRBJ2-7
CDR3: CSAPEGAEQYF
DNA: TGCAGTGCGCCAGAGGGAGCCGAGCAGTACTTC

size: NA
V: TRBV10-1
D: TRBD1
J: TRBJ2-7
CDR3: CASSYSGTGVGEQYF
DNA: TGCGCCAGCTCTTATTCCGGGACAGGGGTGGGAGAGCAGTACTTC

size: few
V: TRBV6-1
D: TRBD2
J: TRBJ2-3
CDR3: CASSQLAGGGDTQYF
DNA: TGTGCCAGCAGCCAACTAGCGGGGGGTGGAGATACGCAGTATTTT

size: NA
V: TRBV19
D: TRBD1
J: TRBJ1-5
CDR3: CASMTGQEYTPSNQPQHF
DNA: TGTGCCAGCATGACAGGACAGGAATATACTCCTAGCAATCAGCCCCAGCATTTT

size: NA
V: TRBV6-1
D: NA
J: TRBJ1-5
CDR3: CASSETRADRPQHF
DNA: TGTGCCAGCAGTGAAACTAGGGCCGATAGGCCCCAGCATTTT

size: few
V: TRBV4-3
D: NA
J: TRBJ2-7
CDR3: CASSQDRYDEQYF
DNA: TGCGCCAGCAGCCAAGACAGGTACGACGAGCAGTACTTC

size: NA
V: TRBV19
D: NA
J: TRBJ1-2
CDR3: CASSNPLTVNYGYTF
DNA: TGTGCCAGTAGTAACCCCCTGACAGTTAACTATGGCTACACCTTC

size: NA
V: TRBV6-6
D: NA
J: TRBJ1-1
CDR3: CASSYSSSSTEAFF
DNA: TGTGCCAGCAGTTACTCGAGTTCGAGCACTGAAGCTTTCTTT

size: NA
V: TRBV6-1
D: TRBD1
J: TRBJ1-1
CDR3: CASSFSGTGEAFF
DNA: TGTGCCAGCAGTTTCTCCGGGACAGGTGAAGCTTTCTTT

size: once
V: TRBV6-5
D: TRBD1
J: TRBJ1-6
CDR3: CASSADRVVSPLHF
DNA: TGTGCCAGCAGTGCCGACAGGGTGGTTTCACCCCTCCACTTT

size: NA
V: TRBV18
D: TRBD1
J: TRBJ2-1
CDR3: CASSPPEGQGYNEQFF
DNA: TGTGCCAGCTCACCACCGGAGGGACAGGGGTACAATGAGCAGTTCTTC

size: NA
V: TRBV18
D: NA
J: TRBJ2-7
CDR3: CASSPPSSNEQYF
DNA: TGTGCCAGCTCACCCCCTAGCAGCAACGAGCAGTACTTC

size: NA
V: TRBV10-3
D: TRBD1
J: TRBJ2-3
CDR3: CAIKGQGPTDTQYF
DNA: TGTGCCATCAAGGGACAGGGGCCCACAGATACGCAGTATTTT

size: NA
V: TRBV9
D: TRBD2
J: TRBJ2-1
CDR3: CASSVGASGSSYNEQFF
DNA: TGTGCCAGCAGCGTAGGGGCTAGCGGTAGCTCCTACAATGAGCAGTTCTTC

size: NA
V: TRBV6-1
D: TRBD2
J: TRBJ2-3
CDR3: CASSGLAGGPDTQYF
DNA: TGTGCCAGCAGTGGACTAGCGGGGGGGCCAGATACGCAGTATTTT

size: NA
V: TRBV7-9
D: TRBD2
J: TRBJ2-3
CDR3: CASSAAGTRVTDTQYF
DNA: TGTGCCAGCAGCGCCGCCGGGACTAGAGTCACAGATACGCAGTATTTT

size: NA
V: TRBV9
D: TRBD2
J: TRBJ2-3
CDR3: CASSKGGGSGDTQYF
DNA: TGTGCCAGCAGCAAAGGCGGGGGGAGTGGAGATACGCAGTATTTT

size: NA
V: TRBV10-3
D: TRBD2
J: TRBJ2-2
CDR3: CAIASGGPNTGELFF
DNA: TGTGCCATCGCTAGCGGGGGCCCAAACACCGGGGAGCTGTTTTTT

size: NA
V: TRBV30
D: NA
J: TRBJ1-6
CDR3: CAWVQGRTSYNSPLHF
DNA: TGTGCCTGGGTTCAGGGGCGTACCTCCTATAATTCACCCCTCCACTTT

size: NA
V: TRBV7-3
D: TRBD2
J: TRBJ2-3
CDR3: CASSLGGGVAGLTQYF
DNA: TGTGCCAGCAGCTTGGGCGGGGGGGTAGCGGGACTTACGCAGTATTTT

size: once
V: TRBV7-3
D: NA
J: TRBJ1-4
CDR3: CASSLTGTGNEKLFF
DNA: TGTGCCAGCAGCTTAACTGGAACAGGCAATGAAAAACTGTTTTTT

size: NA
V: TRBV7-8
D: TRBD2
J: TRBJ2-5
CDR3: CASSSGTIIVQETQYF
DNA: TGTGCCAGCAGCTCCGGGACTATAATAGTTCAAGAGACCCAGTACTTC

size: NA
V: TRBV15
D: TRBD2
J: TRBJ2-1
CDR3: CATSRGALGAGNNNEQFF
DNA: TGTGCCACCAGCAGAGGAGCGTTGGGAGCGGGGAACAACAATGAGCAGTTCTTC

size: NA
V: TRBV15
D: NA
J: TRBJ1-4
CDR3: CATSRDRAGANEKLFF
DNA: TGTGCCACCAGCAGAGATAGGGCGGGGGCTAATGAAAAACTGTTTTTT

size: NA
V: TRBV25-1
D: TRBD2
J: TRBJ2-1
CDR3: CASSVAGGAYNEQFF
DNA: TGTGCCAGCAGTGTAGCGGGGGGGGCTTACAATGAGCAGTTCTTC

size: NA
V: TRBV2
D: NA
J: TRBJ2-7
CDR3: CASSEEGGGSYEQYF
DNA: TGTGCCAGCAGTGAGGAGGGAGGAGGCTCCTACGAGCAGTACTTC

size: NA
V: TRBV28
D: TRBD1
J: TRBJ1-5
CDR3: CASSLPDRFNQPQHF
DNA: TGTGCCAGCAGTTTACCGGACAGGTTTAATCAGCCCCAGCATTTT

size: few
V: TRBV6-1
D: NA
J: TRBJ1-2
CDR3: CASSEWGPDGYTF
DNA: TGTGCCAGCAGTGAATGGGGGCCGGATGGCTACACCTTC

size: NA
V: TRBV5-6
D: NA
J: TRBJ1-1
CDR3: CASSLEAGSVVEAFF
DNA: TGTGCCAGCAGCTTGGAGGCAGGGTCAGTGGTTGAAGCTTTCTTT

size: NA
V: TRBV28
D: NA
J: TRBJ1-6
CDR3: CASSLPLWGRNPPLHF
DNA: TGTGCCAGCAGTTTACCCCTTTGGGGCCGAAATCCACCCCTCCACTTT

size: NA
V: TRBV6-4
D: NA
J: TRBJ1-4
CDR3: CARGGTVGEKLFF
DNA: TGTGCCAGGGGGGGGACGGTCGGGGAAAAACTGTTTTTT

size: NA
V: TRBV11-2
D: TRBD1
J: TRBJ2-1
CDR3: CASSQSSGTGPNEQFF
DNA: TGTGCCAGCAGCCAATCTTCCGGGACAGGTCCCAATGAGCAGTTCTTC

size: once
V: TRBV7-7
D: TRBD1
J: TRBJ2-1
CDR3: CASSALPGQGNDEQFF
DNA: TGTGCTAGCAGCGCGCTACCGGGACAGGGTAATGATGAGCAGTTCTTC

size: NA
V: TRBV18
D: NA
J: TRBJ2-5
CDR3: CASSLRQGGETQYF
DNA: TGTGCCAGCTCACTGAGACAGGGAGGAGAGACCCAGTACTTC

size: NA
V: TRBV28
D: NA
J: TRBJ1-6
CDR3: CASRDSSSYNSPLHF
DNA: TGTGCCAGCAGGGATTCTAGCTCCTATAATTCACCCCTCCACTTT

size: NA
V: TRBV7-2
D: NA
J: TRBJ2-5
CDR3: CASSLGGKTQYF
DNA: TGTGCCAGCAGCTTGGGGGGAAAGACCCAGTACTTC

size: NA
V: TRBV6-5
D: NA
J: TRBJ2-4
CDR3: CASSHRAGTKNIQYF
DNA: TGTGCCAGCAGTCACAGGGCAGGTACCAAAAACATTCAGTACTTC